The rows below give T cell receptor beta chains drawn from one sample of a study of STAT3 mutations in large granular lymphocyte leukemia. Clones were read by immunoSEQ multiplex PCR, and TCRdb kept only the in-frame ones, dropping some. This table has under 35,000 clones, around 87% appearing once. Specimen: peripheral blood mononuclear cells. Every receptor here comes from a man aged 60 to 69 with T-cell large granular lymphocyte leukemia. Some clones in this sample may be carry-over from other donors' samples. Each CDR3 is given with its conserved first and last residue. A D gene is named only where the DNA matches it firmly. The size field is filled for only some rows; it gives once, few, many or a size class.

CASSPSGTEYNEQFF | TGTGCCAGCAGCCCCTCAGGGACGGAATACAATGAGCAGTTCTTC | . | TRBJ2-1 | . | TRBV7-9
CASSYSGGYGYTF | TGTGCCAGCAGTTACTCGGGGGGATATGGCTACACCTTC | . | TRBJ1-2 | . | TRBV6-5
CASKSGTDEKLFF | TGTGCCAGCAAATCCGGGACAGATGAAAAACTGTTTTTT | . | TRBJ1-4 | TRBD1 | TRBV6-5
CSVNGLAGDLGGETQYF | TGCAGCGTCAACGGGCTAGCGGGAGACCTGGGAGGGGAGACCCAGTACTTC | . | TRBJ2-5 | TRBD2 | TRBV29-1
CASTSQGNYGYTF | TGTGCCAGCACCTCACAGGGGAACTATGGCTACACCTTC | . | TRBJ1-2 | TRBD1 | TRBV6-5
CASSGATYTDTQYF | TGTGCCAGCAGCGGGGCAACCTACACAGATACGCAGTATTTT | once | TRBJ2-3 | . | TRBV13
CASSQDRGWGETQYF | TGCGCCAGCAGCCAAGACAGGGGATGGGGAGAGACCCAGTACTTC | once | TRBJ2-5 | . | TRBV4-3
CSARPIYEQYF | TGCAGTGCTAGGCCCATATACGAGCAGTACTTC | once | TRBJ2-7 | . | TRBV20-1
CASSPSTVSSYEQYF | TGTGCCAGCAGCCCGAGCACAGTGAGCTCCTACGAGCAGTACTTC | . | TRBJ2-7 | . | TRBV7-9
CASSLYFGGSEQYF | TGCGCCAGCAGCTTGTATTTCGGCGGCTCCGAGCAGTACTTC | . | TRBJ2-7 | . | TRBV5-1